These 10 T cell receptor beta chains were all obtained from the same sample, sequenced in a study of blood T cell repertoires in COVID-19. Assay: immunoSEQ multiplex PCR; the TCRdb copy retains only in-frame clones and omits some. Among about 94,000 clones listed, roughly 80% were seen once. Sequencing was performed on peripheral blood. Every receptor here comes from a man aged 55 to 70 with acute or convalescent COVID-19.

The chain combines TRBV23-1 with TRBJ1-5; TRBD1 aligns across 7 bases. TRBV23-1 is assigned to the ORF class and has an uncertain function. The CDR3 extends over 15 amino acids. DNA of the CDR3: TGCGCACGAAAGCCGACAGGGAATAGCAATCAGCCCCAGCATTTT. Translating it yields CARKPTGNSNQPQHF.

V is TRBV5-1 and J is TRBJ1-6; no reliable D call. In germline, CDR1 is SGHRS, CDR2 YFSETQ. The CDR3 is 16 residues long. Trimming cost V 1 base and J 7 bases, with 15 bases left between them. The CDR3 DNA reads TGCGCCAGCAGCTTGATTCGGGGTGGAGCAAATTCACCCCTCCACTTT. It translates to CASSLIRGGANSPLHF.

This clone was detected only a few times. The V call is TRBV28, the J call TRBJ1-6; no definite D call. CDR1 MDHEN and CDR2 SYDVKM come from the germline V gene. This CDR3 spans 12 amino acids. Trimming took off 6 bases at V and 9 bases at J, with 9 bases between the two ends. In nucleotides, the CDR3 is TGTGCCAGCAGCAAGAGAATTTCACCCCTCCACTTT. Its protein is CASSKRISPLHF.

The V call is TRBV10-1, the J call TRBJ1-2; TRBD1 matches 7 bases. There are 13 residues in the CDR3. V was pared by 4 bases and J by 7 bases, with 6 bases of the junction left unmatched. The germline V gene encodes CDR1 WNHNN and CDR2 SYGVQD (reference sequence). In DNA, the CDR3 is TGCGCCAGCAGTGCGGACAGGCGACGTGGCTACACCTTC. Translated, it gives CASSADRRRGYTF.

The chain couples TRBV10-3 to TRBJ2-7; 11 positions agree with TRBD2. This CDR3 is built from 14 residues. Per the germline V gene, CDR1 is ENHRY and CDR2 is SYGVKD. Trimming took 7 bases from V and 0 from J; bases not matched to a gene: 2. The CDR3 DNA is TGTGCCATCAAAACTAGCGGGGGCTCCTACGAGCAGTACTTC. Its protein is CAIKTSGGSYEQYF.

V and J are TRBV12-5 and TRBJ1-2; 9 nucleotides line up with TRBD1. V shed 3 bases and J 6 bases; nucleotides not matched to a gene: 11. Germline V gene lookup returns CDR1 LGHNT and CDR2 FRNRAP. This CDR3 region has 16 residues. CDR3 sequence: CASGFSGTGILDGYTF. Here the CDR3 DNA reads TGTGCTAGTGGTTTTTCCGGGACAGGGATCCTCGATGGCTACACCTTC.

This clone was seen just once. This chain links TRBV12-3 or TRBV12-4 with TRBJ1-2, with 9 positions matching TRBD1. This CDR3 is built from 12 residues. After removal of 7 bases from V and 6 bases from J, the junction contained 3 bases not matched to a gene. DNA of the CDR3: TGTGCCAGCACCCGGACAGGGGATGGCTACACCTTC. Its protein product is CASTRTGDGYTF.

The V call is TRBV3-1 (or the pseudogene TRBV3-2), the J call TRBJ2-7; TRBD1 is a possible D gene (6 bases). Trimming cost V 4 bases and J 4 bases, with 11 bases left between them. The germline CDR1 and CDR2 sequences are LGHDT and YNNKEL (reference sequence). This CDR3 has 13 residues. CDR3 amino acids: CASSPGQNYEQYF. CDR3 nucleotides: TGTGCCAGCAGCCCCGGACAGAATTACGAGCAGTACTTC.

The V gene is TRBV12-3 or TRBV12-4, the J gene TRBJ2-7; D is perhaps TRBD1 (5 bases). V was shortened by 8 bases and J by 2 bases, with 13 bases between the two germline ends. CDR3 length equals 13 residues. CDR3 protein: CASRTSLTYEQYF. CDR3 in DNA: TGTGCCAGCCGGACATCCTTAACCTACGAGCAGTACTTC.

CDR3 amino acids: CASTQPGTGNYEQYF. CDR3 DNA: TGTGCCAGTACCCAGCCCGGGACAGGGAACTACGAGCAGTACTTC. The rearrangement links TRBV19 to TRBJ2-7; TRBD1 agrees at 9 bases. The CDR3 is made up of 15 amino acids. The V and J ends lost 7 bases and 3 bases, in that order; junction bases with no gene match: 10. The germline gives CDR1 LNHDA, CDR2 SQIVND (reference sequence). The variable domain in full, with the rest retrieved from reference TRBV19 and TRBJ2-7, is DGGITQSPKYLFRKEGQNVTLSCEQNLNHDAMYWYRQDPGQGLRLIYYSQIVNDFQKGDIAEGYSVSREKKESFPLTVTSAQKNPTAFYLCASTQPGTGNYEQYFGPGTRLTVT.